The 28 T cell receptor beta chains listed next were all sequenced from one sample in a study of T cells after yellow fever vaccination. TCRdb processed the 5' RACE reads anew with MiXCR; each CDR3 protein has one entry. The sample records around 310,000 distinct CDR3 sequences, 3.5% to 5% being singletons. Sequencing was performed on PBMCs, taken 15 days after the yellow fever booster vaccination. Every receptor here comes from a man aged 18 to 29 who received the YFV17D yellow fever vaccine.

This clonotype was seen at least ten times. V usage is TRBV20-1 and J usage is TRBJ2-4; TRBD2 matches at 13 bases. The CDR3 covers 17 residues. From germline, CDR1 is DFQATT and CDR2 SNEGSKA (reference sequence). The J segment lost 6 bases and the V segment lost 2 bases, leaving 10 bases of the junction unmatched. CDR3 nucleotides: TGCAGTGCTAGAAGGTCACTAGCGGGGGGGCCACGAAACATTCAGTACTTC. It yields the protein CSARRSLAGGPRNIQYF.

The rearrangement links TRBV12-3 or TRBV12-4 to TRBJ1-2; D is uncertain. The V end lost 0 bases, the J end lost 8 bases, and 10 bases lay between the germline ends. The CDR3 consists of 13 residues. CDR3 DNA sequence: TGTGCCAGCAGTTTAGCCGGTTTGGGGGGCTACACCTTC. This gives the protein CASSLAGLGGYTF.

This clonotype was recorded at least ten times. V is TRBV6-6 and J is TRBJ2-3, with 9 bases fitting TRBD2. This CDR3 comprises 19 residues. From germline, CDR1 is MNHNY and CDR2 SVGAGI (reference sequence). V gave up 2 bases and J gave up 0 bases; unmatched junction bases: 12. The CDR3 region is CASSYTTAGGKPSTDTQYF. CDR3 nucleotides: TGTGCCAGCAGTTACACCACAGCGGGGGGCAAACCTAGCACAGATACGCAGTATTTT.

This chain joins TRBV19 and TRBJ2-1; TRBD2 matches 15 bases. The CDR3 loop spans 14 amino acids. J gave up 8 bases and V 8 bases, and 4 bases lay outside the gene matches. Germline V gives CDR1 LNHDA, CDR2 SQIVND (reference sequence). The CDR3 DNA follows: TGTGCCAGTGGGACTAGCGGGGGGTTTCATGAGCAGTTCTTC. It translates to CASGTSGGFHEQFF.

The chain employs TRBV6-5 and TRBJ2-5; D unclear. V lost 3 bases, J lost 5 bases, and 10 bases lay in between. In germline, CDR1 is MNHEY, CDR2 SVGAGI. The CDR3 runs 13 residues. CDR3 in DNA: TGTGCCAGCAGTTATCCAGCGACGGAGACCCAGTACTTC. It yields the protein CASSYPATETQYF.

V usage is TRBV7-2 and J usage is TRBJ2-2; maybe TRBD2 (6 bases). CDR1 and CDR2 (germline): SGHTA, FQGNSA. This CDR3 is 16 amino acids long. V gave up 7 bases and J gave up 4 bases, with 19 bases separating them. CDR3 DNA: TGTGCCAGCAAGTTCTGGCGGGGTTCGGCCACCGGGGAGCTGTTTTTT. It encodes CASKFWRGSATGELFF.

The chain employs TRBV19 and TRBJ1-6; no clear D. The CDR3 runs to 14 residues. Trimming left V 3 bases short and J 8 bases short, with 11 bases between. Germline V gene lookup returns CDR1 LNHDA and CDR2 SQIVND (reference sequence). The CDR3 sequence is CASSITEADSPLHF. For the CDR3, the DNA is TGTGCCAGTAGTATCACAGAAGCGGATTCACCCCTCCACTTT.

This clonotype was found many times. This chain joins TRBV7-9 and TRBJ1-1; D unclear. Germline CDR1 reads SEHNR; CDR2 reads FQNEAQ (reference sequence). The CDR3 is made up of 12 amino acids. Trimming removed 5 bases from V and 7 bases from J, with 11 bases in between. The CDR3 sequence: CASSPDRVEAFF. CDR3 nucleotides: TGTGCCAGCAGCCCGGACCGGGTTGAAGCTTTCTTT.

There are a few counts of this clonotype. J is TRBJ1-4 and V is TRBV5-5; D remains unclear. Germline-derived CDR1 and CDR2 are SGHKS and YYEKEE (reference sequence). V shed 0 bases and J shed 4 bases, with 7 bases lying between them. The CDR3 runs 14 residues. The CDR3 coding sequence is TGTGCCAGCAGCTTGGAAGGGAATAATGAAAAACTGTTTTTT. Translated: CASSLEGNNEKLFF. The entire variable domain, with the rest obtained from reference TRBV5-5 and TRBJ1-4, is as follows: DAGVTQSPTHLIKTRGQQVTLRCSPISGHKSVSWYQQVLGQGPQFIFQYYEKEERGRGNFPDRFSARQFPNYSSELNVNALLLGDSALYLCASSLEGNNEKLFFGSGTQLSVL.

This clonotype was seen at least ten times. The V gene is TRBV20-1, the J gene TRBJ2-7, with D possibly being TRBD2 (6 bases). This CDR3 spans 13 amino acids. Trimming took off 5 bases at V and 5 bases at J, with 16 bases between the two ends. Germline lookup yields CDR1 DFQATT and CDR2 SNEGSKA (reference sequence). CDR3: CSAWPGAGHEQYF. CDR3 bases: TGCAGTGCTTGGCCGGGTGCGGGGCACGAGCAGTACTTC.

This chain uses TRBV5-4 with TRBJ2-1; the match to TRBD2 covers 11 bases. Germline V gene lookup returns CDR1 SGHNT and CDR2 YYREEE (reference sequence). Trimming took 3 bases from V and 4 from J; bases not matched to a gene: 6. The CDR3 is 16 amino acids. Written as DNA, the CDR3 is TGTGCCAGCAGCTCGGCTACTAGCGGGGGTTACAATGAGCAGTTCTTC. It yields the protein CASSSATSGGYNEQFF.

V and J are TRBV6-5 and TRBJ1-1, with D unresolved. CDR1 MNHEY and CDR2 SVGAGI come from the germline V gene. V lost 2 bases and J lost 1, with 11 bases in between. The CDR3 runs to 15 residues. The CDR3 bases are TGTGCCAGCAGTTACGGGCCAGCCCCGAACACTGAAGCTTTCTTT. Protein product: CASSYGPAPNTEAFF.

In its sample, this clonotype was seen many times. The chain has TRBV7-9 and TRBJ1-4; no clear D. Germline CDR1 is SEHNR and CDR2 is FQNEAQ (reference sequence). The CDR3 is 16 amino acids. V lost 5 bases to trimming and J lost 8 bases, with 21 bases between them. The CDR3 spells CASSTEAALRQEKLFF. The CDR3, as DNA: TGTGCCAGCAGCACCGAGGCGGCCCTGAGGCAGGAAAAACTGTTTTTT.

A word on this clonotype: A much larger clone lies one base from this, so it may be a read error. The chain carries TRBV5-1 and TRBJ1-1, with D perhaps matching TRBD1 (5 bases). The CDR3 runs to 14 residues. Germline-derived CDR1 and CDR2 are SGHRS and YFSETQ. V was pared by 0 bases and J by 4 bases, with 10 bases between. CDR3 in amino acids: CASSLGAGTTEAFF. As DNA, the CDR3 is TGCGCCAGCAGCTTGGGGGCAGGGACCACTGAAGCTTTCTTT.

This clonotype was detected many times. This chain joins TRBV4-3 and TRBJ1-5; D is perhaps TRBD1 (6 bases). CDR3 length equals 16 residues. Germline assignment: CDR1 LGHNA and CDR2 YSLEER. V lost 1 base and J lost 7, with 17 bases in between. The CDR3 DNA reads TGCGCCAGCAGCCAAGCACAGGGCGGACTCGGCCAGCCCCAGCATTTT. Its protein is CASSQAQGGLGQPQHF.

In this sample, this clonotype turned up many times. The J gene is TRBJ2-3, the V gene TRBV5-8; the D gene is possibly TRBD2 (5 bases). The germline CDR1 and CDR2 sequences are SGHTS and YDEGEE. This CDR3 contains 12 residues. V was clipped by 4 bases and J by 4 bases, with 7 bases between them. The CDR3 region has the DNA TGTGCCAGCAGCCGTAGCGCAGATACGCAGTATTTT. The encoded protein is CASSRSADTQYF.

The V and J genes are TRBV4-1 and TRBJ2-7, with 9 bases that match TRBD1. The junction had 4 bases not matched to a gene; V was cut back by 3 bases and J by 4 bases. The CDR3 is 14 amino acids. CDR1 is MGHRA, CDR2 YSYEKL, per germline. Written as DNA, the CDR3 is TGCGCCAGCAGCCATCCCGGGACAGGGTACGAGCAGTACTTC. It yields the protein CASSHPGTGYEQYF.

The J gene is TRBJ2-5, the V gene TRBV5-1; D gene unclear. The CDR3 has 15 residues. V lost 4 bases and J 1 base, leaving 14 bases between the germline ends. The germline V gene has CDR1 SGHRS and CDR2 YFSETQ. CDR3 sequence reads: CASSPYPQTQETQYF. Here the CDR3 DNA reads TGCGCCAGCAGCCCCTATCCCCAGACCCAAGAGACCCAGTACTTC. Using reference TRBV5-1 and TRBJ2-5 for the parts outside the CDR3, the full variable domain is KAGVTQTPRYLIKTRGQQVTLSCSPISGHRSVSWYQQTPGQGLQFLFEYFSETQRNKGNFPGRFSGRQFSNSRSEMNVSTLELGDSALYLCASSPYPQTQETQYFGPGTRLLVL.

A few counts support this clonotype. V is TRBV12-3 or TRBV12-4 and J is TRBJ2-1, with 8 bases identical to TRBD2. The CDR3 has 16 residues. Losses at the gene ends were 6 bases for V and 6 bases for J; bases not matched to a gene: 13. Written as DNA, the CDR3 is TGTGCCAGCAGCCTCCGCGGGACTAGGAGGGGCAATGAGCAGTTCTTC. This encodes CASSLRGTRRGNEQFF.

This clonotype appeared a few times. The CDR3 DNA reads TGTGCCAGCAGTTTAATGGCCCCCCCCCACGAGCAGTACTTC. Amino acids: CASSLMAPPHEQYF. The V gene is TRBV27, the J gene TRBJ2-7; no firm D call. Germline loops: CDR1 MNHEY, CDR2 SMNVEV (reference sequence). This CDR3 is 14 amino acids long. V gave up 2 bases and J gave up 5 bases, with 13 bases separating them.

This clonotype was seen many times. The V call is TRBV20-1, the J call TRBJ1-5; tentative D call: TRBD1 (5 bases). The CDR3 length is 15 residues. V lost 5 bases, J lost 3 bases, and 17 bases lay in between. Germline V lookup: CDR1 DFQATT, CDR2 SNEGSKA (reference sequence). The CDR3 spells CSAPPLGTVNQPQHF. The CDR3 DNA sequence: TGCAGTGCTCCCCCTTTAGGGACCGTCAATCAGCCCCAGCATTTT.

V and J are TRBV5-6 and TRBJ2-1; possibly TRBD2 for D (7 bases). Germline CDR1 SGHDT, CDR2 YYEEEE. The CDR3 sequence is 14 residues long. V dropped 1 base and J dropped 9 bases, with 14 bases sitting between them. DNA of the CDR3: TGTGCCAGCAGCTTGTGGGGGGGGCCGGTTGAGCAGTTCTTC. This encodes CASSLWGGPVEQFF.

The sample holds many counts of this clonotype. The chain recombines TRBV18 with TRBJ1-1; no reliable D call. V shed 2 bases and J shed 4 bases, with 8 bases lying between them. This CDR3 region has 13 residues. Germline loops: CDR1 KGHSH, CDR2 LQKENI. Written as DNA, the CDR3 is TGTGCCAGCTCACCAGGGGAGGGCACTGAAGCTTTCTTT. This encodes CASSPGEGTEAFF. Supplemented by reference TRBV18 and TRBJ1-1, the full variable domain reads NAGVMQNPRHLVRRRGQEARLRCSPMKGHSHVYWYRQLPEEGLKFMVYLQKENIIDESGMPKERFSAEFPKEGPSILRIQQVVRGDSAAYFCASSPGEGTEAFFGQGTRLTVV.

The chain uses TRBV7-2 and TRBJ2-3; 9 bases fit TRBD1. J lost 3 bases, V lost 4 bases, and 5 bases had no gene match. This CDR3 contains 15 residues. Germline assignment: CDR1 SGHTA and CDR2 FQGNSA. DNA for the CDR3: TGTGCCAGCAGCTCCCGGGACAGGGATACAGATACGCAGTATTTT. Translation: CASSSRDRDTDTQYF.

This clonotype occurred many times. The rearrangement links TRBV5-6 to TRBJ1-1, with 9 bases identical to TRBD1. CDR1 and CDR2 from the germline V gene are SGHDT and YYEEEE. CDR3 length: 14 residues. V shed 3 bases and J 5 bases; nucleotides not matched to a gene: 5. CDR3 DNA sequence: TGTGCCAGCAGCTGGGGACAGGGTTGGACTGAAGCTTTCTTT. The encoded protein is CASSWGQGWTEAFF.

This clonotype has just a few counts. V and J are TRBV27 and TRBJ2-3; 12 nucleotides align to TRBD2. V trimming: 3 bases; J trimming: 3 bases; junction bases outside the gene matches: 10. The CDR3 has 18 amino acids. CDR1 MNHEY and CDR2 SMNVEV come from the germline V gene (reference sequence). Here the CDR3 DNA reads TGTGCCAGCAGTTTCAGGCCTAGCGGGGGGGCTGGAACAGATACGCAGTATTTT. This codes for CASSFRPSGGAGTDTQYF.

In its sample, this clonotype was seen many times. The V call is TRBV5-1, the J call TRBJ2-1, with D perhaps given as TRBD1 or TRBD2 (5 bases each). From germline, CDR1 is SGHRS and CDR2 YFSETQ. The ends were cut back, 0 bases at V and 5 bases at J, with 9 bases in the middle. The CDR3 has 14 amino acids. CDR3 protein: CASSLAGTDNEQFF. The CDR3 nucleotides are TGCGCCAGCAGCTTGGCAGGGACGGACAATGAGCAGTTCTTC.

This clonotype was seen a handful of times. The chain links TRBV7-8 to TRBJ1-5; weak D call: TRBD1 (6 bases). V dropped 5 bases and J dropped 5 bases, with 13 bases sitting between them. Germline V gives CDR1 SGHVS, CDR2 FQNEAQ. The CDR3 is 14 residues long. CDR3 coding DNA: TGTGCCAGCAGCCCGGTTTACAGGGATCAGCCCCAGCATTTT. Translation: CASSPVYRDQPQHF.